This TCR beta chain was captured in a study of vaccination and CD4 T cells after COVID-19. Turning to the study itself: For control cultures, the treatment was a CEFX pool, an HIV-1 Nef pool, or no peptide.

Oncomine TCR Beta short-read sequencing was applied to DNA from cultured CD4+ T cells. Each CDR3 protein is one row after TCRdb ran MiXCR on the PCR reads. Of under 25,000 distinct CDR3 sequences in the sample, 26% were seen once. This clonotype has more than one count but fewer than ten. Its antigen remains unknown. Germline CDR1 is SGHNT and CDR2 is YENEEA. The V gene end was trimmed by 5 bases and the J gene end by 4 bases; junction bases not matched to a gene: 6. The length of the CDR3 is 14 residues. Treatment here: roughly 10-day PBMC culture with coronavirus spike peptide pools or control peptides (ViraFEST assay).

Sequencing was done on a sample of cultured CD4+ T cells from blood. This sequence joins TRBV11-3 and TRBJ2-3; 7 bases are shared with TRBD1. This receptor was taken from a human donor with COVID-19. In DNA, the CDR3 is TGTGCCAGCAGCGGCCGGGACAGCCCAGATACGCAGTATTTT. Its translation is CASSGRDSPDTQYF.